This entry lists 2 T cell receptor beta chains sequenced from one sample in a study of cytomegalovirus exposure and HLA in healthy donors. Data came from immunoSEQ multiplex PCR; TCRdb stores just in-frame clones and leaves some out. Of around 240,000 clones in the sample, almost 90% were seen once. Sample: PBMCs. All receptors derive from a woman aged 18 to 35 in good health and CMV-seronegative.

On this clone itself: At the DNA level, this CDR3 is encoded by other sequences in the same sample as well. CDR3: CASSDGQGAGELFF. Here the CDR3 DNA reads TGTGCCAGCAGTGACGGACAGGGGGCCGGGGAGCTGTTTTTT. J is TRBJ2-2 and V is TRBV6-4; TRBD1 matches at 10 bases. The V and J ends lost 2 bases and 6 bases, in that order; junction bases with no gene match: 0. Germline lookup yields CDR1 MRHNA and CDR2 SNTAGT. The CDR3 runs to 14 residues.

The rearrangement links TRBV2 to TRBJ2-7; possibly TRBD2 for D (7 bases). The germline V gene has CDR1 SNHLY and CDR2 FYNNEI. This CDR3 region has 14 residues. V gave up 4 bases and J gave up 0 bases, with 10 bases separating them. CDR3 nucleotides: TGTGCCAGCAGTGGTGGGGGGGCCTCCTACGAGCAGTACTTC. This translates into CASSGGGASYEQYF.